A single sample is the source of the 15 T cell receptor beta chains below, sequenced in a study of T cells in Graves' hyperthyroidism and ophthalmopathy. RNA transcripts gave rise to amplified TCR beta CDR3 regions. The HTBI primer set drove a first-round RT-PCR of the TCR CDR3. One entry per CDR3 protein, called by TCRdb with MiXCR from the multiplex PCR reads. The profile shows about 520,000 distinct CDR3 sequences, around a quarter of them singletons. Sequencing was carried out using blood. These TCRs come from a woman in her 30s with Graves' ophthalmopathy.

This clonotype was recorded at least ten times. The genes are TRBV13 and TRBJ2-5; TRBD1 matches at 7 bases. Germline V gene lookup returns CDR1 PRHDT and CDR2 FYEKMQ (reference sequence). Trimming took 3 bases from V and 5 from J; bases not matched to a gene: 9. This CDR3 is built from 15 residues. In DNA form, the CDR3 reads TGTGCCAGCAGCTTTACGTCGGGACAGTGGGAGACCCAGTACTTC. This sequence encodes CASSFTSGQWETQYF.

At least ten counts were recorded for this clonotype. The rearrangement joins TRBV20-1 to TRBJ2-7; 9 nucleotides line up with TRBD2. Germline CDR1 DFQATT, CDR2 SNEGSKA (reference sequence). Losses at the gene ends were 3 bases for V and 5 bases for J; bases not matched to a gene: 5. The CDR3 totals 13 residues. DNA for the CDR3: TGCAGTGCTAGGGAGGCGGGGGGGCACGAGCAGTACTTC. It specifies CSAREAGGHEQYF.

The rearrangement uses TRBV6-1 and TRBJ2-7; no clear D. V shed 6 bases and J shed 0 bases, with 15 bases lying between them. Germline CDR1 is MNHNS and CDR2 is SASEGT. The CDR3 runs 15 residues. CDR3 DNA: TGTGCCAGCAGCCCTGGGCCCATGGGCTCCTACGAGCAGTACTTC. The encoded protein is CASSPGPMGSYEQYF.

At least ten counts were recorded for this clonotype. CDR3 protein: CASRSAGTGGLGETQYF. The CDR3, as DNA: TGTGCCAGCAGGTCTGCCGGGACAGGGGGTTTGGGAGAGACCCAGTACTTC. This chain joins TRBV28 and TRBJ2-5, with 11 bases identical to TRBD1. This CDR3 region has 17 residues. The germline gives CDR1 MDHEN, CDR2 SYDVKM. Trimming cost V 6 bases and J 4 bases; bases outside gene matches: 13.

This clonotype is a singleton in its sample. The chain couples TRBV6-1 to TRBJ2-5; unclear D gene. Trimming cost V 6 bases and J 5 bases, with 7 bases left between them. The CDR3 has 11 residues. CDR1 is MNHNS, CDR2 SASEGT, per germline. This chain's CDR3 is CASRVYETQYF. The DNA for the CDR3 is TGTGCCAGCAGGGTCTATGAGACCCAGTACTTC.

This chain links TRBV25-1 with TRBJ2-2; TRBD1 matches at 12 bases. CDR3 length: 16 amino acids. V was pared by 3 bases and J by 5 bases, with 4 bases of the junction left unmatched. Germline CDR1 reads MGHDK; CDR2 reads SYGVNS. The CDR3 region has the DNA TGTGCCAGCAGTGAGCCGGGACAGGGGGCAACCGGGGAGCTGTTTTTT. Amino acids: CASSEPGQGATGELFF.

The table lists this clonotype with a few counts. V usage is TRBV19 and J usage is TRBJ2-7, with D maybe TRBD1 (6 bases). Germline assignment: CDR1 LNHDA and CDR2 SQIVND (reference sequence). The V gene lost 6 bases and the J gene lost 2 bases, with 17 bases spanning the gap. The CDR3 runs to 15 residues. This CDR3 is CASSSSWTDPYEQYF. In DNA form, the CDR3 reads TGTGCCAGTAGCTCTTCCTGGACAGATCCCTACGAGCAGTACTTC.

The J gene is TRBJ2-5, the V gene TRBV7-3; 10 bases match TRBD2. The CDR3 is 18 residues long. Germline loops: CDR1 SGHTA, CDR2 FQGTGA. V was pared by 5 bases and J by 5 bases, with 17 bases of the junction left unmatched. This chain's CDR3 is CASSPIPAGGRVGETQYF. DNA of the CDR3: TGTGCCAGCAGCCCGATCCCAGCGGGGGGGCGGGTTGGGGAGACCCAGTACTTC.

This clonotype was seen ten or more times. The gene calls are TRBV20-1 and TRBJ2-5, with 10 bases fitting TRBD1. The CDR3 totals 14 residues. Germline CDR1 DFQATT, CDR2 SNEGSKA (reference sequence). Unmatched junction bases numbered 6, after V lost 4 bases and J lost 4 bases. This chain's CDR3 is CSAKPDRGRETQYF. For the CDR3, the DNA is TGCAGTGCTAAGCCAGACAGGGGGCGAGAGACCCAGTACTTC.

The CDR3 region is CASTLRAGNTEAFF. In DNA, the CDR3 is TGTGCCAGCACCTTAAGGGCAGGGAACACTGAAGCTTTCTTT. The chain couples TRBV12-3 or TRBV12-4 to TRBJ1-1, with D unresolved. Trimming shortened V by 7 bases and J by 1 base, and 13 bases separated the two germline ends. The CDR3 is 14 residues long.

V usage is TRBV6-1 and J usage is TRBJ2-5; D is perhaps TRBD1 or TRBD2 (5 bases each). The germline gives CDR1 MNHNS, CDR2 SASEGT. Trimming removed 8 bases at V and 5 bases at J, with 9 bases between. This CDR3 is 11 amino acids long. The CDR3 loop is CASGDRETQYF. As DNA, the CDR3 is TGTGCCAGCGGGGACCGGGAGACCCAGTACTTC.

The table lists this clonotype with many counts. For the CDR3, the DNA is TGTGCCAGCAGCACCAAACTAGCGGGGTTGGAAGAGACCCAGTACTTC. Translated: CASSTKLAGLEETQYF. J is TRBJ2-5 and V is TRBV11-1; 10 nucleotides match TRBD2. Losses at the gene ends were 5 bases for V and 3 bases for J; bases not matched to a gene: 9. Germline values: CDR1 SGHAT, CDR2 FQDESV (reference sequence). This CDR3 is 16 amino acids long.

The chain employs TRBV19 and TRBJ1-1, with a weak D call TRBD1 (5 bases). Germline lookup yields CDR1 LNHDA and CDR2 SQIVND (reference sequence). The V end lost 7 bases, the J end lost 2 bases, and 11 bases lay between the germline ends. CDR3 length equals 13 residues. CDR3 loop: CASKRGSNTEAFF. CDR3 in DNA: TGTGCCAGTAAACGGGGGTCCAACACTGAAGCTTTCTTT.

The table lists this clonotype with a few counts. The J gene is TRBJ1-2, the V gene TRBV5-8; D call uncertain. V was clipped by 3 bases and J by 4 bases, with 16 bases between them. Germline assignment: CDR1 SGHTS and CDR2 YDEGEE. CDR3 length equals 15 residues. The CDR3 reads CASSSVESGLYGYTF. The CDR3 nucleotides read TGTGCCAGCAGCTCCGTGGAGTCAGGACTCTATGGCTACACCTTC.

A note on this clonotype: A much bigger clone sits one base away, suggesting this may be a read error. This chain links TRBV6-1 with TRBJ1-6, with 10 bases lining up with TRBD1. With 6 bases clipped from V and 10 bases from J, the junction kept 6 bases outside the gene matches. CDR3 size: 14 residues. Germline V gene data show CDR1 as MNHNS and CDR2 as SASEGT. DNA for the CDR3: TGTGCCAGCAGCCCCGGGACAGGGGAATCACCCCTCCACTTT. Protein: CASSPGTGESPLHF.